This T cell receptor (beta chain) was observed in a study of beta chain features in type 1 diabetes. This clone was picked up a small number of times. The same CDR3 is also encoded by other DNA sequences in this sample. Of the isolated RNA, all was reverse transcribed, and so the sequenced material was expressed TCRB transcripts. Assay used: immunoSEQ multiplex PCR; TCRdb lists only in-frame clones, some missing. Here the sample spans under 550,000 clones, over 9.5% being singletons. Sample: naive CD4+ T cells from blood. The sequence was obtained from a young woman in good health.

CDR3 region: CASSLGRVQETQYF. In DNA, the CDR3 is TGTGCCAGCAGCTTGGGGCGGGTACAAGAGACCCAGTACTTC. The chain links TRBV7-2 to TRBJ2-5, with D perhaps being TRBD1 or TRBD2 (5 bases each). Germline V gene data show CDR1 as SGHTA and CDR2 as FQGNSA. There are 14 residues in the CDR3. V gave up 3 bases and J gave up 2 bases, with 10 bases separating them.